This T cell receptor beta chain was recovered during a study of T-cell memory formation after mild COVID-19. Study as a whole: The study found TCR clusters largely donor specific.

TCR alpha and TCR beta cDNA libraries carrying sample barcodes and UMIs were produced by 5'RACE using constant-segment primers. MiXCR, run by TCRdb on the 5' RACE reads, gives a single entry per CDR3 protein. The sample consists of fewer than 90,000 distinct CDR3 sequences, over 10% of them appearing once. V was cut by 8 bases and J by 0 bases, with 8 bases left in between. Germline V gene lookup returns CDR1 MNHEY and CDR2 SMNVEV (reference sequence). CDR3 size: 14 residues. The sequencing input was PBMCs or a T cell subset sorted from them (not recorded which). The receptor's source is a young man who had mild COVID-19 (a few samples of this study predate the infection). Cell type and time point are not known. The J gene is TRBJ1-6, the V gene TRBV27; D is undetermined. The CDR3 region is CASGYPSYNSPLHF. The CDR3 nucleotides read TGTGCCAGCGGGTACCCCTCCTATAATTCACCCCTCCACTTT.